Below, 3 T cell receptor beta chains from the same sample are listed, as sequenced in a study of blood T cell repertoires in COVID-19. Sequenced by immunoSEQ multiplex PCR; TCRdb stores in-frame clones only, minus some. The sample lists 110,000 or so clones; roughly 80% were seen once. Material: peripheral blood. Every receptor here comes from a man in his fifties or sixties with acute or convalescent COVID-19.

The chain has TRBV7-2 and TRBJ1-1; no clear D gene. The CDR3 has 14 amino acids. CDR1 is SGHTA and CDR2 is FQGNSA in the germline V gene. V dropped 2 bases and J dropped 1 base, with 8 bases sitting between them. The DNA of the CDR3 is TGTGCCAGCAGCTTAATGGCAGGGAACACTGAAGCTTTCTTT. Amino acid sequence: CASSLMAGNTEAFF.

This clone was found many times. V usage is TRBV2 and J usage is TRBJ1-5; D is perhaps TRBD1 (5 bases). The CDR3 totals 16 residues. With 1 base removed from V and 4 bases from J, the gap between germline ends came to 14 bases. Germline V gene data show CDR1 as SNHLY and CDR2 as FYNNEI. CDR3 coding DNA: TGTGCCAGCAGTGAAGGGGGACTTAGTGGGAATCAGCCCCAGCATTTT. Encoded protein: CASSEGGLSGNQPQHF.

The chain joins TRBV6-5 to TRBJ1-6, with D maybe TRBD1 (5 bases). V was cut by 10 bases and J by 7 bases, with 14 bases left in between. The CDR3 consists of 13 residues. CDR1 and CDR2 from the germline V gene are MNHEY and SVGAGI. The DNA of the CDR3 is TGTGCCACCAGCAGACAGACGAATTCACCCCTCCACTTT. As protein: CATSRQTNSPLHF.